This T cell receptor (beta chain) was documented in a study of T cell responses to AZD1222 COVID-19 vaccine. Method: immunoSEQ multiplex PCR; TCRdb's copy keeps in-frame clones and lacks some. The sample shows approximately 160,000 clones, 94% of them seen only once. The CDR3 consists of 16 residues. Trimming took off 7 bases at V and 0 bases at J, with 18 bases between the two ends. CDR1 MDHEN and CDR2 SYDVKM come from the germline V gene. The sequence came from an adult who received the AZD1222 COVID-19 vaccine. The chain has TRBV28 and TRBJ1-2, with D unresolved. This sample comprised peripheral blood, obtained 28 days after the second AZD1222 dose. The CDR3 DNA reads as TGTGCCAGCAAGACGGACTGGACTCCCTCTAACTATGGCTACACCTTC. Translating it yields CASKTDWTPSNYGYTF.